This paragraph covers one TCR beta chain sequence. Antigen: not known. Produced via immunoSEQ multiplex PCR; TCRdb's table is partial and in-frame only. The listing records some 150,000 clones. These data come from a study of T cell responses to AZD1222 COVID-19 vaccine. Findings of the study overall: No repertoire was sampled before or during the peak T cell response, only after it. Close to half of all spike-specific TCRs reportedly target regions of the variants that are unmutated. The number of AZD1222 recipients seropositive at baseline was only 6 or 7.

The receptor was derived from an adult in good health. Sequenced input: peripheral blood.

For the CDR3, the DNA is TGTGCCAGCAACTCACGGACAGACTACGAGCAGTACTTC. This gives the protein CASNSRTDYEQYF. The chain carries TRBV11-3 and TRBJ2-7; D is possibly TRBD1 (6 bases). This CDR3 comprises 13 residues. Deletions cut 7 bases from V and 3 bases from J, with 13 bases between. Germline V gene data show CDR1 as SGHNT and CDR2 as YENEEA.